This T cell receptor (beta chain) was sequenced in a study of lymphopenia after photon versus proton radiotherapy. TCRdb keeps only in-frame clones here, not all; method: immunoSEQ multiplex PCR. The sample comprises some 29,000 clones, around 81% of which are singletons, and around 29% rests with the top ten. Findings and caveats of the study: Better survival with proton therapy was suggested as possible, not demonstrated. After the lymphocyte nadir, photon-treated repertoires showed oligoclonal expansion, especially of CD8+ Temra cells. A bigger post-nadir fall in TCR diversity correlated inversely with survival time in deceased patients.

CDR1 and CDR2 (germline): MNHNY, SVGAGI (reference sequence). V lost 5 bases and J lost 3, with 9 bases in between. There are 13 residues in the CDR3. As concerns this clone: Its antigen is unidentified.

This receptor was identified in a man aged 50 or older with gastric cancer. The sequencing used peripheral blood, collected from a patient treated with photon-based radiotherapy. The chain combines TRBV6-6 with TRBJ2-3; no clear D gene. This CDR3 is CASSHGPTDTQYF. CDR3 coding DNA: TGTGCCAGCAGTCATGGACCAACAGATACGCAGTATTTT.